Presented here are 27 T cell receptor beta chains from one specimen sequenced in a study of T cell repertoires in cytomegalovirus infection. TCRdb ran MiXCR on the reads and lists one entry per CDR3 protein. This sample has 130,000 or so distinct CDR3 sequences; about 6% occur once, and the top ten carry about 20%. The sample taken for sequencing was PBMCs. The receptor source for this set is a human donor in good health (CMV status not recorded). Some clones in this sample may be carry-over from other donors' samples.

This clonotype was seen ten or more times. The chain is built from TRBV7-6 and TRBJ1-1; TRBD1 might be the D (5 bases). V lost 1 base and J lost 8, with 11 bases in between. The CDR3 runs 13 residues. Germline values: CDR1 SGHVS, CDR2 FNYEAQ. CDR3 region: CASSLDGGGEAFF. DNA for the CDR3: TGTGCCAGCAGCTTAGATGGGGGGGGGGAAGCTTTCTTT.

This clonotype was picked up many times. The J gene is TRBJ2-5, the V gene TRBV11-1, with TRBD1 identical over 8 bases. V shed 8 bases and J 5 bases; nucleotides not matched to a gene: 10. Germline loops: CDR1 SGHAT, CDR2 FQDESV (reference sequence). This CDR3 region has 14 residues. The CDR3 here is CASSDRGTRETQYF. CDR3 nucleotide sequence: TGTGCCAGCTCCGACAGGGGAACTCGGGAGACCCAGTACTTC.

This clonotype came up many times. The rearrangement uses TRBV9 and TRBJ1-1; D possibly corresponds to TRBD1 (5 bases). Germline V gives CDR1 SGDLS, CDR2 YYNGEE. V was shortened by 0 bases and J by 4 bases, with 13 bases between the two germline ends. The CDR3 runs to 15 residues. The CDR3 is CASSVGVQGSTEAFF. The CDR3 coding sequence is TGTGCCAGCAGCGTAGGAGTCCAGGGCAGCACTGAAGCTTTCTTT.

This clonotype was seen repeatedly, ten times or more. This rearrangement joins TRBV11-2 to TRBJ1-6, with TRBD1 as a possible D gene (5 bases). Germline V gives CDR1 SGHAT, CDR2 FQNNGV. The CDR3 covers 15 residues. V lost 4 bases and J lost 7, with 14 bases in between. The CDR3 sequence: CASSSIGGGNSPLHF. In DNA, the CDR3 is TGTGCCAGCAGCTCTATTGGGGGGGGAAATTCACCCCTCCACTTT.

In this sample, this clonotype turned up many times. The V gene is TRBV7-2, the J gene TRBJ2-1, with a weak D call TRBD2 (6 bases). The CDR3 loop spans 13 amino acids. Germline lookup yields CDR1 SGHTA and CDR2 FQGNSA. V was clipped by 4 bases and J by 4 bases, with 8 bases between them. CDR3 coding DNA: TGTGCCAGCAGCTATGGGACTTACAATGAGCAGTTCTTC. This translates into CASSYGTYNEQFF.

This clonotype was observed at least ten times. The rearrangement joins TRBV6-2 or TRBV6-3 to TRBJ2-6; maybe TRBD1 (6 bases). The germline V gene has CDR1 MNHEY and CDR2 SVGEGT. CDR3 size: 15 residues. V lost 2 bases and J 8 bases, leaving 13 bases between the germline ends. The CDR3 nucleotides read TGTGCCAGCAGTTACACCCCAGGGGCGACCAACGTCCTGACTTTC. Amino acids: CASSYTPGATNVLTF.

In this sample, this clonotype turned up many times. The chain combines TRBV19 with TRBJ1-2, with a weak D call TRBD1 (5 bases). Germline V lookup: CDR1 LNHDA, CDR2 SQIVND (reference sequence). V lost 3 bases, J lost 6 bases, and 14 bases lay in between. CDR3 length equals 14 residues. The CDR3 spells CASSIRSGNHGYTF. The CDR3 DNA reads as TGTGCCAGTAGTATTCGTTCAGGGAACCATGGCTACACCTTC.

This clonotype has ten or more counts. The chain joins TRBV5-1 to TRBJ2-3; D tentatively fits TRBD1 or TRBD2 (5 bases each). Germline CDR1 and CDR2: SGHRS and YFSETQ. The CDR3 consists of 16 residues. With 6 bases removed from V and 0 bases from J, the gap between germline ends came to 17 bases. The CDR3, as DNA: TGCGCCAGCACCACGGGGCACACCGTAAGCACAGATACGCAGTATTTT. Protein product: CASTTGHTVSTDTQYF.

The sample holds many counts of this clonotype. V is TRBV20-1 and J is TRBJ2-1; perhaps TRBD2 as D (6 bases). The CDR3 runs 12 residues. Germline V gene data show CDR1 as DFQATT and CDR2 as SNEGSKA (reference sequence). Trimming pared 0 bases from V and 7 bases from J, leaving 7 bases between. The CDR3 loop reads CSARDGGNEQFF. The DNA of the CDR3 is TGCAGTGCTAGAGATGGGGGGAATGAGCAGTTCTTC.

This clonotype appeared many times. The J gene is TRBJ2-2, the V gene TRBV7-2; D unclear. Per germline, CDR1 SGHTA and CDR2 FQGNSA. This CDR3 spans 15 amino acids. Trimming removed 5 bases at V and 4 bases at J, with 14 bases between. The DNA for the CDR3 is TGTGCCAGCAGCCCGGGTGTGGGCGGCACCGGGGAGCTGTTTTTT. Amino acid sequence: CASSPGVGGTGELFF.

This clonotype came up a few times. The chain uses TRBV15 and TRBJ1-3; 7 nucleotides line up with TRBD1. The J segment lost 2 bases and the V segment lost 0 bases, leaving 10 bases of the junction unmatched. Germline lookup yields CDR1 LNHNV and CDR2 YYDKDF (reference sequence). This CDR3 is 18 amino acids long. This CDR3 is CATSRDPPSTGTGNTIYF. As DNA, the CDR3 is TGTGCCACCAGCAGAGATCCCCCCTCGACAGGGACTGGAAACACCATATATTTT. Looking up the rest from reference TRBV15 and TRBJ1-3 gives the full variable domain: DAMVIQNPRYQVTQFGKPVTLSCSQTLNHNVMYWYQQKSSQAPKLLFHYYDKDFNNEADTPDNFQSRRPNTSFCFLDIRSPGLGDTAMYLCATSRDPPSTGTGNTIYFGEGSWLTVV.

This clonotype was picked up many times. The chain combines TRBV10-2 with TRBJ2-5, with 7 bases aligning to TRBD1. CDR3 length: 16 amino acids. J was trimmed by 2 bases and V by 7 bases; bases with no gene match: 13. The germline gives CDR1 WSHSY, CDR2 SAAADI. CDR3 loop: CASTPARGGLQETQYF. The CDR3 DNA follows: TGCGCCAGCACCCCGGCCCGAGGGGGCTTACAAGAGACCCAGTACTTC.

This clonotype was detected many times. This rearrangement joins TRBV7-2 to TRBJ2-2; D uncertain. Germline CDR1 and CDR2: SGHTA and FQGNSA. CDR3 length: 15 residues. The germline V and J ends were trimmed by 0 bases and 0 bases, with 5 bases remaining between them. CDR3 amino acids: CASSLAATNTGELFF. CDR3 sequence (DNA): TGTGCCAGCAGCTTAGCGGCCACGAACACCGGGGAGCTGTTTTTT.

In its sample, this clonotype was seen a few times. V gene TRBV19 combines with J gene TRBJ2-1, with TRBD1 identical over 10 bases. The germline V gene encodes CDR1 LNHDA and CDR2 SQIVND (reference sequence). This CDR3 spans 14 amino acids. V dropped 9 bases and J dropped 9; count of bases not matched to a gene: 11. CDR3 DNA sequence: TGTGCCAGCGCCGGGACAGGGGATCGCGGTGAGCAGTTCTTC. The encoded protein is CASAGTGDRGEQFF.

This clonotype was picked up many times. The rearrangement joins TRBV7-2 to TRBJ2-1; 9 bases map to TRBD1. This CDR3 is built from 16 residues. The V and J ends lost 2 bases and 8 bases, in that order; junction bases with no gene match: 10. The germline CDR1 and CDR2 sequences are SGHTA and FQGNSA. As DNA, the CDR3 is TGTGCCAGCAGCTTACGGATGGGGACAGGGAGGTATGAGCAGTTCTTC. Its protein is CASSLRMGTGRYEQFF.

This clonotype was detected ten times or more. The CDR3 sequence: CTGEDRGGYGYTF. CDR3 coding DNA: TGCACCGGCGAGGACAGGGGGGGATATGGCTACACCTTC. The chain joins TRBV29-1 to TRBJ1-2; 10 bases map to TRBD1. Germline V gene lookup returns CDR1 SQVTM and CDR2 ANQGSEA. This CDR3 region has 13 residues.

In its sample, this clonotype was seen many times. The DNA of the CDR3 is TGTGCCAGCAGCTTAGTCTCGGGGGGGCCCACAGATACGCAGTATTTT. Protein product: CASSLVSGGPTDTQYF. The V gene is TRBV7-2, the J gene TRBJ2-3; 8 bases match TRBD2. The CDR3 is made up of 16 amino acids. Germline CDR1 SGHTA, CDR2 FQGNSA. The V and J ends lost 1 base and 2 bases, in that order; junction bases with no gene match: 5.

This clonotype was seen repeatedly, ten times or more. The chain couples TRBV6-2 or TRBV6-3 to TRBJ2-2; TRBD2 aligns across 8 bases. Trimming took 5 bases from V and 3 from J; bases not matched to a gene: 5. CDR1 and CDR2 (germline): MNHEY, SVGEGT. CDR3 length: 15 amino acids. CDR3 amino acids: CASSTTSAHTGELFF. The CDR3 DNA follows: TGTGCCAGCAGTACGACTAGCGCCCACACCGGGGAGCTGTTTTTT.

CDR3 DNA sequence: TGCGCCAGCAGCTTGGCCGATAACAATTCACCCCTCCACTTT. It is translated as CASSLADNNSPLHF. The genes are TRBV5-1 and TRBJ1-6, with D unresolved. The V end was cut by 0 bases, the J end by 7 bases, with 8 bases between. Per germline, CDR1 SGHRS and CDR2 YFSETQ. The CDR3 sequence is 14 residues long.

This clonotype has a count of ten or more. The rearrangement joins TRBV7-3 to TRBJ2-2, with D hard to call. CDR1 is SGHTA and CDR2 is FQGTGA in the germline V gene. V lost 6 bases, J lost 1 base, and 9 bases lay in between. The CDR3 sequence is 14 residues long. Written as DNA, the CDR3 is TGTGCCAGCAGGGCAATAGGGAACACCGGGGAGCTGTTTTTT. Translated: CASRAIGNTGELFF.

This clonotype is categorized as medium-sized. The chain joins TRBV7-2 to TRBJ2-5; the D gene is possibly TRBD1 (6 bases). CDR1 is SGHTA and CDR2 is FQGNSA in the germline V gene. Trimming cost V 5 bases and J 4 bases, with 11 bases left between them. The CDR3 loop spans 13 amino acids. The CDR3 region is CASSTRGRETQYF. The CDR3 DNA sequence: TGTGCCAGCAGCACCAGGGGACGAGAGACCCAGTACTTC.

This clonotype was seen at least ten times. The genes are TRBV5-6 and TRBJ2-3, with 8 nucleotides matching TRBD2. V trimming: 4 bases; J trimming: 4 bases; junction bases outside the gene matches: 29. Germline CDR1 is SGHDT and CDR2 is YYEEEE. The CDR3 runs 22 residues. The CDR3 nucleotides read TGTGCCAGCAGCCACGGTGGCGGGACGCACCGGGGGGGCCTGTTGTATGCAGATACGCAGTATTTT. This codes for CASSHGGGTHRGGLLYADTQYF.

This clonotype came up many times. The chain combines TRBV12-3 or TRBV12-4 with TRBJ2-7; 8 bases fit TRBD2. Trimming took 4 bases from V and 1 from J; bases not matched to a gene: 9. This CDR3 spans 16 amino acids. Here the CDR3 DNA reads TGTGCCAGCAGTTCGACCTCGGGGGGGATTTCCTACGAGCAGTACTTC. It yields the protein CASSSTSGGISYEQYF.

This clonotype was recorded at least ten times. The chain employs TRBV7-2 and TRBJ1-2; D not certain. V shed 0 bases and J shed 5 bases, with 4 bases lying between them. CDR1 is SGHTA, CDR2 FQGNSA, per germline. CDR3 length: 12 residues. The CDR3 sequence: CASSLARYGYTF. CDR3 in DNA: TGTGCCAGCAGCTTAGCTCGGTATGGCTACACCTTC.

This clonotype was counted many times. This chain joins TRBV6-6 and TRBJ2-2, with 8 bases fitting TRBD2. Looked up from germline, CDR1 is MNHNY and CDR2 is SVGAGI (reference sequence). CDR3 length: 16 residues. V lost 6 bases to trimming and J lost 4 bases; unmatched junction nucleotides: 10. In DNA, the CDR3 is TGTGCCAGCAGCCCACGGGGGGGGTGGGGCACCGGGGAGCTGTTTTTT. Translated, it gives CASSPRGGWGTGELFF.

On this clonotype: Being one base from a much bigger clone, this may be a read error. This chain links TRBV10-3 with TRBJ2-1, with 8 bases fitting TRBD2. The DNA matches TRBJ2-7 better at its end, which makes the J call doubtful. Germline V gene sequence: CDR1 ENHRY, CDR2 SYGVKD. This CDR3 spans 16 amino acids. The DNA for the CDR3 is TGTGCCATCAGTCTTTCCGGGACTAGGGCCGGCTATGAGCAGTACTTC. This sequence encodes CAISLSGTRAGYEQYF.

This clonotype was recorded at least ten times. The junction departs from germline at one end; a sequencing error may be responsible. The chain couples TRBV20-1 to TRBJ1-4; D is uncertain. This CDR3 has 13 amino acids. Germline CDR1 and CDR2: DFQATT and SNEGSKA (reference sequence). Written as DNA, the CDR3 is TGCAGTGTCATCCCAGGCTTCCAGGAGGAGGCACTTTTT. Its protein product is CSVIPGFQEEALF.